The entry below describes one T cell receptor beta chain. This entry comes from a study of T cells expressing NK-cell markers. The CDR3 contains 12 residues. No DNA is given; TCRdb re-called the 5' RACE reads and lists each CDR3 protein once. The table lists 200,000 to 300,000 distinct CDR3 sequences. This TCR was sampled from a woman aged 18 to 75 in good health. The sample comprised blood T cells: a sorted CD56 or NKG2C T cell subset, CD4+ or CD8+ T cells, or bulk PBMC T cells (not recorded which). This chain connects TRBV12-3 or TRBV12-4 to TRBJ1-6; TCRdb picks TRBD1, but there is no DNA to check that call. CDR3 protein: CASSTGNSPLHF.